The rows below give T cell receptor beta chains drawn from one sample of a study of blood T cell repertoires in COVID-19. Data came from immunoSEQ multiplex PCR; TCRdb stores just in-frame clones and leaves some out. The table has roughly 460,000 clones, 70% to 90% seen once. Source material: peripheral blood. The receptors derive from a young man with COVID-19, enrolled during active disease. Each CDR3 is given with its conserved first and last residue. The D gene is left open where the match is weak. Clone size is stated in some rows and not others, as once, few, many or a class when expanded.

TRBV19,TRBJ2-7,.,.,CARRTTLREQYF,TGTGCCAGAAGGACTACCCTCCGCGAGCAGTACTTC
TRBV19,TRBJ1-3,.,.,CASSTARVDIGGNTIYF,TGTGCCAGTAGTACCGCGAGGGTCGACATCGGTGGAAACACCATATATTTT
TRBV6-2/TRBV6-3,TRBJ2-2,.,.,CASSIAGELFF,TGTGCCAGCAGTATAGCCGGGGAGCTGTTTTTT
TRBV5-1,TRBJ1-2,TRBD1,.,CASSLGQSAGYTF,TGCGCCAGCAGCCTGGGACAGTCCGCTGGCTACACCTTC
TRBV23-1,TRBJ2-1,TRBD2,.,CASSHWTSGAHNEQFF,TGCGCCAGCAGTCACTGGACTAGTGGGGCCCACAATGAGCAGTTCTTC
TRBV13,TRBJ2-7,TRBD2,.,CASSSIGLAGSYEQYF,TGTGCCAGCAGCTCCATCGGACTAGCGGGGTCCTACGAGCAGTACTTC
TRBV15,TRBJ1-3,.,.,CATARVRGNTIYF,TGTGCCACTGCTCGGGTGCGTGGAAACACCATATATTTT
TRBV2,TRBJ2-7,.,.,CASSLVYEQYF,TGTGCCAGCAGTCTAGTGTACGAGCAGTACTTC
TRBV15,TRBJ2-2,.,.,CATSRDTPGTRGSTGELFF,TGTGCCACCAGCAGAGATACCCCCGGGACACGTGGTTCCACCGGGGAGCTGTTTTTT
TRBV24-1,TRBJ1-2,TRBD1,few,CATQWRTGYTYGYTF,TGTGCCACCCAATGGAGGACAGGGTACACCTATGGCTACACCTTC
TRBV7-9,TRBJ1-5,TRBD1,.,CASSLGTGTSNQPQHF,TGTGCCAGCAGCTTAGGGACAGGGACGAGCAATCAGCCCCAGCATTTT
TRBV27,TRBJ1-5,.,.,CASSLNGGQPQHF,TGTGCCAGCAGTTTAAACGGGGGGCAGCCCCAGCATTTT
TRBV7-6,TRBJ2-7,.,.,CASSLSGAYEQYF,TGTGCCAGCAGCTTGAGCGGAGCCTACGAGCAGTACTTC
TRBV5-1,TRBJ2-3,TRBD1,.,CASSPGQDTDTQYF,TGCGCCAGCAGCCCGGGACAGGACACAGATACGCAGTATTTT
TRBV19,TRBJ2-1,TRBD2,.,CASSKQRTSGRAGNEQFF,TGTGCCAGTAGCAAGCAACGGACTAGCGGGAGGGCGGGTAATGAGCAGTTCTTC
TRBV27,TRBJ2-7,.,.,CASAKQGTLDEQYF,TGTGCCAGCGCCAAACAGGGAACGCTGGACGAGCAGTACTTC
TRBV9,TRBJ2-4,TRBD1,.,CASSVARGQGKNIQYF,TGTGCCAGCAGCGTAGCCAGGGGACAGGGCAAAAACATTCAGTACTTC
TRBV6-5,TRBJ1-1,TRBD1,once,CASSYDRGSYTEAFF,TGTGCCAGCAGTTATGACAGGGGGTCGTACACTGAAGCTTTCTTT
TRBV6-4,TRBJ1-2,TRBD1,.,CASIRDRNGYTF,TGTGCCAGCATCCGGGACAGAAATGGCTACACCTTC
TRBV9,TRBJ2-1,TRBD2,.,CASSVLAGGYNEQFF,TGTGCCAGCAGCGTCCTAGCGGGAGGATACAATGAGCAGTTCTTC
TRBV11-1,TRBJ1-4,.,.,CASSLVGSTNEKLFF,TGTGCCAGCAGCCTAGTGGGCAGCACTAATGAAAAACTGTTTTTT
TRBV11-2,TRBJ2-7,.,.,CASSLEPYSYEQYF,TGTGCCAGCAGCTTAGAACCCTACTCCTACGAGCAGTACTTC
TRBV7-9,TRBJ2-7,.,.,CASSLALYEQYF,TGTGCCAGCAGCTTAGCCCTCTACGAGCAGTACTTC
TRBV3-1/TRBV3-2,TRBJ2-7,TRBD1,.,CASSQSDRSSYEQYF,TGTGCCAGCAGCCAATCGGACAGGTCCTCCTACGAGCAGTACTTC
TRBV29-1,TRBJ2-7,.,once,CSVADHRYEQYF,TGCAGCGTAGCGGACCACCGCTACGAGCAGTACTTC